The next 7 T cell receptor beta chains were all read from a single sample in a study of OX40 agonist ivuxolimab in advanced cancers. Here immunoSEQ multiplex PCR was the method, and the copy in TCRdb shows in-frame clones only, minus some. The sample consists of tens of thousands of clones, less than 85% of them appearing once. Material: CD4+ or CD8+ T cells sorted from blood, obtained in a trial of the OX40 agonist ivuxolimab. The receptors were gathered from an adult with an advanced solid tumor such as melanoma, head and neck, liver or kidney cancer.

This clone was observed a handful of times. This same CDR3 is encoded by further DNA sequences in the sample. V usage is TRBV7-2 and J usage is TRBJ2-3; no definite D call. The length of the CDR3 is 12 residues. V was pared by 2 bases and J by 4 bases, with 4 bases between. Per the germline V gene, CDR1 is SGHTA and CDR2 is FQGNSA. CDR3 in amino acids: CASSLLPDTQYF. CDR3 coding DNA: TGTGCCAGCAGCTTATTGCCAGATACGCAGTATTTT. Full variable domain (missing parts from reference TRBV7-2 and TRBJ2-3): GAGVSQSPSNKVTEKGKDVELRCDPISGHTALYWYRQSLGQGLEFLIYFQGNSAPDKSGLPSDRFSAERTGGSVSTLTIQRTQQEDSAVYLCASSLLPDTQYFGPGTRLTVL.

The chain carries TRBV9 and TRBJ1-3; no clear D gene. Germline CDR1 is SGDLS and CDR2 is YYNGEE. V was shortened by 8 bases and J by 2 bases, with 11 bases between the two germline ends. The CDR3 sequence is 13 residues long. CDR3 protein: CASSPYAGNTIYF. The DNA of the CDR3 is TGTGCCAGTTCACCCTACGCTGGAAACACCATATATTTT. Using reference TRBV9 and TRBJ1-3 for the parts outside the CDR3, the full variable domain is DSGVTQTPKHLITATGQRVTLRCSPRSGDLSVYWYQQSLDQGLQFLIQYYNGEERAKGNILERFSAQQFPDLHSELNLSSLELGDSALYFCASSPYAGNTIYFGEGSWLTVV.

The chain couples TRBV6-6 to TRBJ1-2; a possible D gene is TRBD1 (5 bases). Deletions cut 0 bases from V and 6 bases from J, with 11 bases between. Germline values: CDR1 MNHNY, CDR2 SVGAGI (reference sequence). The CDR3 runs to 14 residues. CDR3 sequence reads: CASSYSAGKNGYTF. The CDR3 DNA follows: TGTGCCAGCAGTTACTCCGCAGGGAAGAATGGCTACACCTTC.

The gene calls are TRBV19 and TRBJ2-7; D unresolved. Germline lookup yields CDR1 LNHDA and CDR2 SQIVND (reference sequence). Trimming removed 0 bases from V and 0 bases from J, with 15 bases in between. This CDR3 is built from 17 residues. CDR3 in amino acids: CASSIDLSHTNSYEQYF. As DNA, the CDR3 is TGTGCCAGTAGTATAGATCTATCGCACACAAACTCCTACGAGCAGTACTTC.

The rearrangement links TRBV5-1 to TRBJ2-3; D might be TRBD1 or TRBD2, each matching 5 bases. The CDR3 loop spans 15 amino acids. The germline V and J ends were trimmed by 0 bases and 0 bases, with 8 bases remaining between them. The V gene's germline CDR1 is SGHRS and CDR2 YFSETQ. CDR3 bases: TGCGCCAGCAGCTTGGCGGGGCCCAGCACAGATACGCAGTATTTT. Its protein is CASSLAGPSTDTQYF. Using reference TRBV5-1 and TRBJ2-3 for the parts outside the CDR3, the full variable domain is KAGVTQTPRYLIKTRGQQVTLSCSPISGHRSVSWYQQTPGQGLQFLFEYFSETQRNKGNFPGRFSGRQFSNSRSEMNVSTLELGDSALYLCASSLAGPSTDTQYFGPGTRLTVL.

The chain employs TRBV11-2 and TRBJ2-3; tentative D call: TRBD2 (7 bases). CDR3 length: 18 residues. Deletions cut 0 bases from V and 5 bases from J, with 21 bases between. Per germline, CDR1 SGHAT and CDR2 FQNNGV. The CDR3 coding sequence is TGTGCCAGCAGCTTAGATCGAAAAAGGGGGGGCCGGCGAGATACGCAGTATTTT. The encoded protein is CASSLDRKRGGRRDTQYF.

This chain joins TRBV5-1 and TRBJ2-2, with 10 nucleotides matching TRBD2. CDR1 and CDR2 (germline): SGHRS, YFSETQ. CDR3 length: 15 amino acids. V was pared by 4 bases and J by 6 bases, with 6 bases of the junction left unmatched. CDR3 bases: TGCGCCAGCAGCCAGAGCGGGGGGGCCGCCGGGGAGCTGTTTTTT. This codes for CASSQSGGAAGELFF.